The 15 T cell receptor beta chains given below trace back to one sample, sequenced in a study of blood T cell repertoires in COVID-19. TCRdb's table, derived via immunoSEQ multiplex PCR, lists solely in-frame clones and lacks some. Of a few hundred thousand clones listed, approximately 84% are singletons. Sequenced input: PBMCs or T cells enriched from blood (not recorded which). Receptors were obtained from a man in his forties who had recovered from COVID-19.

The rearrangement links TRBV14 to TRBJ2-7; no reliable D call. The V gene's germline CDR1 is SGHDN and CDR2 FVKESK. The CDR3 extends over 12 amino acids. The V end lost 3 bases, the J end lost 3 bases, and 6 bases lay between the germline ends. In nucleotides, the CDR3 is TGTGCCAGCAGCCATTACAGCTACGAGCAGTACTTC. Translating it yields CASSHYSYEQYF.

The chain is built from TRBV24-1 and TRBJ1-5, with 9 nucleotides matching TRBD1. CDR1 KGHDR and CDR2 SFDVKD come from the germline V gene. This CDR3 is built from 15 residues. V lost 4 bases, J lost 6 bases, and 6 bases stayed unmatched. CDR3 bases: TGTGCCACCAGTGAGTCCACAGGGGGCATTCAGCCCCAGCATTTT. Its protein product is CATSESTGGIQPQHF.

V usage is TRBV7-9 and J usage is TRBJ1-2, with TRBD1 matching over 10 bases. The CDR3 runs to 13 residues. Per the germline V gene, CDR1 is SEHNR and CDR2 is FQNEAQ (reference sequence). V was clipped by 6 bases and J by 8 bases; unmatched bases: 6. For the CDR3, the DNA is TGTGCCAGCAGAGCAACGACAGGGGGCGGCTACACCTTC. The encoded protein is CASRATTGGGYTF.

The chain employs TRBV7-2 and TRBJ2-7, with 7 bases aligning to TRBD1. The germline V gene encodes CDR1 SGHTA and CDR2 FQGNSA. The V segment lost 2 bases and the J segment 3 bases; nucleotides outside the gene matches: 4. This CDR3 contains 14 residues. CDR3 loop: CASSLMDRIYEQYF. The CDR3 DNA reads TGTGCCAGCAGCTTAATGGACAGGATCTACGAGCAGTACTTC.

This clone came up a few times. This sequence joins TRBV30 and TRBJ1-1; the D is unclear. CDR3 size: 12 residues. Trimming left V 1 base short and J 10 bases short, with 13 bases between. Per the germline V gene, CDR1 is GTSNPN and CDR2 is SVGIG (reference sequence). CDR3 amino acids: CAWSGEGRLAFF. CDR3 nucleotides: TGTGCCTGGAGTGGAGAGGGAAGGTTAGCTTTCTTT. Variable domain in full (rest from reference TRBV30 and TRBJ1-1): SQTIHQWPATLVQPVGSPLSLECTVEGTSNPNLYWYRQAAGRGLQLLFYSVGIGQISSEVPQNLSASRPQDRQFILSSKKLLLSDSGFYLCAWSGEGRLAFFGQGTRLTVV.

The chain combines TRBV15 with TRBJ2-1; 7 bases map to TRBD2. The V segment lost 1 base and the J segment 4 bases; nucleotides outside the gene matches: 4. The CDR3 is 15 amino acids. Germline CDR1 LNHNV, CDR2 YYDKDF (reference sequence). This CDR3 is CATSRVVGGYNEQFF. The CDR3 DNA follows: TGTGCCACCAGCAGAGTTGTCGGGGGGTACAATGAGCAGTTCTTC.

The chain is built from TRBV27 and TRBJ1-2, with TRBD1 matching over 9 bases. With V trimmed by 6 bases and J by 2 bases, 4 bases remained unmatched. Germline values: CDR1 MNHEY, CDR2 SMNVEV (reference sequence). The length of the CDR3 is 14 residues. This CDR3 reads CASRGTGPNYGYTF. CDR3 DNA sequence: TGTGCCAGCAGGGGGACAGGGCCCAACTATGGCTACACCTTC.

This chain uses TRBV9 with TRBJ1-5; 7 nucleotides match TRBD1. Germline assignment: CDR1 SGDLS and CDR2 YYNGEE. The CDR3 has 13 residues. V gave up 4 bases and J gave up 8 bases; unmatched junction bases: 6. CDR3 in DNA: TGTGCCAGCAGCCCAACAGGGGTTGAGCCCCAGCATTTT. Its translation: CASSPTGVEPQHF.

This rearrangement joins TRBV30 to TRBJ1-2; 9 nucleotides line up with TRBD1. The CDR3 has 13 amino acids. Trimming cost V 6 bases and J 4 bases; bases outside gene matches: 6. Germline loops: CDR1 GTSNPN, CDR2 SVGIG (reference sequence). CDR3: CACRTGEVYGYTF. The DNA for the CDR3 is TGTGCCTGTCGGACAGGGGAAGTCTATGGCTACACCTTC.

This clone was recorded only once. The chain employs TRBV7-9 and TRBJ1-1; possibly TRBD1 for D (6 bases). The CDR3 consists of 17 residues. Germline lookup yields CDR1 SEHNR and CDR2 FQNEAQ (reference sequence). V lost 1 base to trimming and J lost 0 bases, with 15 bases between them. CDR3 in DNA: TGTGCCAGCAGCTTAGGAGAAACAGGGTGGATGAACACTGAAGCTTTCTTT. This encodes CASSLGETGWMNTEAFF.

This chain connects TRBV7-8 to TRBJ2-7, with TRBD1 matching over 8 bases. The CDR3 sequence is 16 residues long. The germline V gene encodes CDR1 SGHVS and CDR2 FQNEAQ. The trim removed 5 bases at V and 0 bases at J, leaving 9 bases unmatched. The CDR3 DNA reads as TGTGCCAGCAGCCAGACAGGGGTTGGAGGCTCCTACGAGCAGTACTTC. The encoded protein is CASSQTGVGGSYEQYF.

CDR3 sequence: CATSRDRGRYEQYF. The CDR3 DNA sequence: TGTGCCACCAGCAGGGACAGGGGGCGTTACGAGCAGTACTTC. The chain couples TRBV15 to TRBJ2-7; the match to TRBD1 covers 11 bases. The CDR3 is 14 amino acids. CDR1 is LNHNV and CDR2 is YYDKDF in the germline V gene (reference sequence). J gave up 4 bases and V 3 bases, and 2 bases lay outside the gene matches.

V gene TRBV7-2 combines with J gene TRBJ2-1, with D possibly being TRBD2 (6 bases). The CDR3 consists of 12 residues. Deletions cut 5 bases from V and 10 bases from J, with 12 bases between. Per the germline V gene, CDR1 is SGHTA and CDR2 is FQGNSA. The CDR3 DNA follows: TGTGCCAGCAGCCTAACCCGGGGGGAGCAGTTCTTC. Protein product: CASSLTRGEQFF. The full variable domain, its missing parts supplied by reference TRBV7-2 and TRBJ2-1, is GAGVSQSPSNKVTEKGKDVELRCDPISGHTALYWYRQSLGQGLEFLIYFQGNSAPDKSGLPSDRFSAERTGGSVSTLTIQRTQQEDSAVYLCASSLTRGEQFFGPGTRLTVL.

The V gene is TRBV19, the J gene TRBJ2-7, with D possibly being TRBD1 (6 bases). This CDR3 comprises 17 residues. V dropped 8 bases and J dropped 5 bases, with 28 bases sitting between them. Germline V gene sequence: CDR1 LNHDA, CDR2 SQIVND (reference sequence). The chain's CDR3 is CASGDRKQGTPVHEQYF. Written as DNA, the CDR3 is TGTGCCAGTGGGGATCGTAAACAGGGCACTCCTGTGCACGAGCAGTACTTC.

This clone was counted once. The V gene is TRBV11-1, the J gene TRBJ1-2; possible D gene TRBD1, 5 bases. Germline assignment: CDR1 SGHAT and CDR2 FQDESV (reference sequence). The CDR3 is 15 amino acids. V shed 2 bases and J shed 4 bases, with 14 bases lying between them. CDR3 coding DNA: TGTGCCAGCAGCTTATGGACCTCCGGGGGCTATGGCTACACCTTC. Its protein product is CASSLWTSGGYGYTF.